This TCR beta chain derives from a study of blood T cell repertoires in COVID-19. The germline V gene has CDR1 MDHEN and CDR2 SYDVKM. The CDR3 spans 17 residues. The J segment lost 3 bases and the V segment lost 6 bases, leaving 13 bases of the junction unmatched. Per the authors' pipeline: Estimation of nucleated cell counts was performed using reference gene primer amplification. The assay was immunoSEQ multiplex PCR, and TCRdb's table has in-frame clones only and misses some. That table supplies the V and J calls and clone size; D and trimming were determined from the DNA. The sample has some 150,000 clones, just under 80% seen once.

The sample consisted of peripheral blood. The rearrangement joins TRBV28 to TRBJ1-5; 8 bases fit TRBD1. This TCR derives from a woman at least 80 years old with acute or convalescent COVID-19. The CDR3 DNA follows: TGTGCCAGCAGCCGTACCCGTCAGGGGGCGGCCAATCAGCCCCAGCATTTT. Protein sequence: CASSRTRQGAANQPQHF.